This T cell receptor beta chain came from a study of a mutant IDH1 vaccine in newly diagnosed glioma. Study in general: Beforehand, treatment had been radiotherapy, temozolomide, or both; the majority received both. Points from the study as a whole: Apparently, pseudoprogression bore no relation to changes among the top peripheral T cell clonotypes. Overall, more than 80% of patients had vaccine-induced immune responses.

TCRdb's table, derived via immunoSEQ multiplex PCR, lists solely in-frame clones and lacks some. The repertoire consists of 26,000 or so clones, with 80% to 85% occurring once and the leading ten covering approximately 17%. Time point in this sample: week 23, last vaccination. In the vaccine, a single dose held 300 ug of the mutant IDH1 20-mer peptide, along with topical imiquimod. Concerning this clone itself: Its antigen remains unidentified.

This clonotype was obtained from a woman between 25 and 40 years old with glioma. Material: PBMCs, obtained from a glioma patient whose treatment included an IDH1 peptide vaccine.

For the CDR3, the DNA is TGTGCCAGCACCAAATTGGACAGGGAGGTGCATGGCTACACCTTC. Translated, it gives CASTKLDREVHGYTF. The chain uses TRBV6-5 and TRBJ1-2, with TRBD1 identical over 8 bases. Germline V gene sequence: CDR1 MNHEY, CDR2 SVGAGI. V trimming: 7 bases; J trimming: 6 bases; junction bases outside the gene matches: 13. The CDR3 spans 15 residues.